The 23 T cell receptor beta chains given below trace back to one sample, sequenced in a study of T cells in localized non-small cell lung cancer (dated by TCRdb to the early 2020s). Library preparation used the immunoSEQ multiplex PCR assay. TCRdb took over this immuneACCESS table, retaining in-frame rearrangements with V and J assigned. Such tables are incomplete; in checked studies, under half of the missing clones stem from an unresolved V gene, and the remainder is unexplained. The sample includes tens of thousands of clones, with roughly 91% observed a single time. The leading ten clones occupy about 20% of the sample. The material sequenced was peripheral blood, taken before any cancer treatment. These receptors all stem from a woman between 35 and 75 years old with stage I squamous cell lung carcinoma.

The V and J genes are TRBV5-6 and TRBJ1-1; TRBD1 might be the D (5 bases). CDR3 length equals 15 residues. Germline V gene sequence: CDR1 SGHDT, CDR2 YYEEEE. V lost 0 bases and J 0 bases, leaving 9 bases between the germline ends. The CDR3 nucleotides read TGTGCCAGCAGCTTGGTAGGGGCCATGAACACTGAAGCTTTCTTT. This gives the protein CASSLVGAMNTEAFF.

This CDR3 is CASSFKASQTMNTEAFF. CDR3 DNA: TGTGCCAGCAGTTTTAAGGCCAGCCAGACCATGAACACTGAAGCTTTCTTT. The chain couples TRBV27 to TRBJ1-1; D is uncertain. Germline V gene sequence: CDR1 MNHEY, CDR2 SMNVEV (reference sequence). The CDR3 loop spans 17 amino acids. V lost 3 bases to trimming and J lost 0 bases, with 17 bases between them.

This clone was counted a single time. The CDR3 nucleotides read TGTGCCAGTAGTACGTGGACTAGCGGGGGGCCCGGGGAGCTGTTTTTT. Translating it yields CASSTWTSGGPGELFF. V usage is TRBV19 and J usage is TRBJ2-2; TRBD2 matches 14 bases. The CDR3 length is 16 residues. The V gene's germline CDR1 is LNHDA and CDR2 SQIVND (reference sequence). The J segment lost 6 bases and the V segment lost 4 bases, leaving 4 bases of the junction unmatched.

This sequence joins TRBV30 and TRBJ2-1, with 10 nucleotides matching TRBD1. The CDR3 length is 14 residues. The V segment lost 0 bases and the J segment 9 bases; nucleotides outside the gene matches: 5. Germline V CDR1 and CDR2: GTSNPN, SVGIG (reference sequence). The CDR3: CAWSVGTGVGEQFF. Written as DNA, the CDR3 is TGTGCCTGGAGTGTTGGGACAGGGGTAGGTGAGCAGTTCTTC.

This clone was seen a single time. The same CDR3 arises from other DNA sequences in this sample as well. The chain employs TRBV5-1 and TRBJ1-3; a possible D gene is TRBD1 (6 bases). This CDR3 is 14 amino acids long. Germline V gene data show CDR1 as SGHRS and CDR2 as YFSETQ. Trimming shortened V by 2 bases and J by 4 bases, and 10 bases separated the two germline ends. The CDR3 here is CASSLRGLGNTIYF. CDR3 nucleotides: TGCGCCAGCAGCTTACGGGGGCTCGGAAACACCATATATTTT.

The rearrangement joins TRBV4-2 to TRBJ2-4, with 9 bases that match TRBD2. The trim removed 0 bases at V and 9 bases at J, leaving 18 bases unmatched. CDR1 is LGHNA and CDR2 is YNFKEQ in the germline V gene. The CDR3 length is 19 residues. The CDR3 DNA reads as TGTGCCAGCAGCCAAGATCCCGAGGCCAGCGGGGGGCGGAACGGCATTCAGTACTTC. Protein product: CASSQDPEASGGRNGIQYF.

This rearrangement joins TRBV6-5 to TRBJ1-2, with no clear D. There are 12 residues in the CDR3. Germline V lookup: CDR1 MNHEY, CDR2 SVGAGI. Deletions cut 5 bases from V and 8 bases from J, with 12 bases between. The CDR3 DNA follows: TGTGCCAGCAGTGACCGAGTTTACGGCTACACCTTC. It codes for CASSDRVYGYTF.

The gene calls are TRBV7-9 and TRBJ1-2; 7 bases fit TRBD1. Germline V gene lookup returns CDR1 SEHNR and CDR2 FQNEAQ (reference sequence). The CDR3 is made up of 13 amino acids. The V segment lost 3 bases and the J segment 6 bases; nucleotides outside the gene matches: 4. CDR3 nucleotide sequence: TGTGCCAGCAGCTTGGTAGGGGGCGATGGCTACACCTTC. It codes for CASSLVGGDGYTF. The entire variable domain, with the rest obtained from reference TRBV7-9 and TRBJ1-2, is as follows: DTGVSQNPRHKITKRGQNVTFRCDPISEHNRLYWYRQTLGQGPEFLTYFQNEAQLEKSRLLSDRFSAERPKGSFSTLEIQRTEQGDSAMYLCASSLVGGDGYTFGSGTRLTVV.

J is TRBJ2-7 and V is TRBV6-1, with a possible D match to TRBD2 (5 bases). Trimming left V 7 bases short and J 0 bases short, with 13 bases between. The CDR3 loop spans 14 amino acids. Per the germline V gene, CDR1 is MNHNS and CDR2 is SASEGT. The DNA for the CDR3 is TGTGCCAGCACTCCTAGCCCGGGCTCCTACGAGCAGTACTTC. Protein sequence: CASTPSPGSYEQYF.

The rearrangement links TRBV29-1 to TRBJ1-1; D is uncertain. Germline V gene lookup returns CDR1 SQVTM and CDR2 ANQGSEA. V lost 0 bases, J lost 11 bases, and 13 bases lay in between. The CDR3 sequence is 12 residues long. CDR3 amino acids: CSVEDPGERAFF. CDR3 bases: TGCAGCGTTGAAGATCCGGGTGAACGGGCTTTCTTT.

The chain employs TRBV29-1 and TRBJ2-7; D ambiguous. V lost 4 bases to trimming and J lost 2 bases, with 3 bases between them. This CDR3 has 10 residues. Germline V gene lookup returns CDR1 SQVTM and CDR2 ANQGSEA. Here the CDR3 reads CSVVTYEQYF. CDR3 DNA sequence: TGCAGCGTTGTGACCTACGAGCAGTACTTC.

This chain uses TRBV27 with TRBJ1-4, with D uncertain. The CDR3 runs to 14 residues. Trimming removed 5 bases from V and 8 bases from J, with 15 bases in between. Germline CDR1 reads MNHEY; CDR2 reads SMNVEV (reference sequence). CDR3 protein: CASSPTKAKEKLFF. CDR3 DNA: TGTGCCAGCAGTCCCACCAAAGCGAAGGAAAAACTGTTTTTT.

The chain links TRBV5-1 to TRBJ1-2; D remains ambiguous. Trimming removed 0 bases at V and 3 bases at J, with 6 bases between. Germline V gene data show CDR1 as SGHRS and CDR2 as YFSETQ. The CDR3 length is 13 residues. The CDR3 bases are TGCGCCAGCAGCTTGGACGCCGACTATGGCTACACCTTC. It translates to CASSLDADYGYTF. The variable domain in full, completed from reference TRBV5-1 and TRBJ1-2, reads KAGVTQTPRYLIKTRGQQVTLSCSPISGHRSVSWYQQTPGQGLQFLFEYFSETQRNKGNFPGRFSGRQFSNSRSEMNVSTLELGDSALYLCASSLDADYGYTFGSGTRLTVV.

The CDR3 DNA reads as TGTGCCAGCAGCGTAGAGGAGAGCGGTAGGACCCAGTACTTC. The encoded protein is CASSVEESGRTQYF. The V call is TRBV9, the J call TRBJ2-5; the D gene is possibly TRBD2 (5 bases). The CDR3 loop spans 14 amino acids. Trimming left V 0 bases short and J 7 bases short, with 13 bases between. Per the germline V gene, CDR1 is SGDLS and CDR2 is YYNGEE.

The chain joins TRBV7-9 to TRBJ2-1; D is possibly TRBD2 (6 bases). The CDR3 has 18 amino acids. The germline gives CDR1 SEHNR, CDR2 FQNEAQ (reference sequence). V was shortened by 1 base and J by 5 bases, with 21 bases between the two germline ends. In DNA form, the CDR3 reads TGTGCCAGCAGCTTAGGTCCGGGGCCGGGAGCACCCAACAATGAGCAGTTCTTC. Translating gives CASSLGPGPGAPNNEQFF. Together with reference TRBV7-9 and TRBJ2-1, the CDR3 gives the full variable domain: DTGVSQNPRHKITKRGQNVTFRCDPISEHNRLYWYRQTLGQGPEFLTYFQNEAQLEKSRLLSDRFSAERPKGSFSTLEIQRTEQGDSAMYLCASSLGPGPGAPNNEQFFGPGTRLTVL.

The chain is built from TRBV27 and TRBJ1-6, with D perhaps matching TRBD1 (6 bases). Germline assignment: CDR1 MNHEY and CDR2 SMNVEV (reference sequence). The CDR3 spans 15 residues. V lost 3 bases, J lost 7 bases, and 13 bases lay in between. CDR3 residues: CASSFLDRGNSPLHF. For the CDR3, the DNA is TGTGCCAGCAGTTTCCTGGACAGAGGGAATTCACCCCTCCACTTT.

DNA of the CDR3: TGTGCCAGCAGTTTTCGGGACAGGGACTATGGCTACACCTTC. Amino acid sequence: CASSFRDRDYGYTF. This chain joins TRBV6-5 and TRBJ1-2; 9 nucleotides match TRBD1. Germline-derived CDR1 and CDR2 are MNHEY and SVGAGI. The CDR3 is 14 residues long. The V and J ends lost 4 bases and 3 bases, in that order; junction bases with no gene match: 3.

This clone was seen just once. The chain couples TRBV30 to TRBJ2-3; 7 bases line up with TRBD1. CDR1 is GTSNPN, CDR2 SVGIG, per germline (reference sequence). Germline trimming cut 4 bases from V and 4 bases from J; bases unmatched to any gene: 5. The CDR3 is 13 residues long. CDR3 in DNA: TGTGCCTGGACGAAGGGGGCCCCAGATACGCAGTATTTT. Protein product: CAWTKGAPDTQYF.

This chain links TRBV2 with TRBJ1-1, with D possibly TRBD1 on 6 matching bases. This CDR3 contains 15 residues. Germline V CDR1 and CDR2: SNHLY, FYNNEI. V was clipped by 5 bases and J by 0 bases, with 13 bases between them. This CDR3 reads CASSPRTAMNTEAFF. The CDR3 bases are TGTGCCAGCAGTCCCCGGACAGCGATGAACACTGAAGCTTTCTTT.

The rearrangement joins TRBV11-2 to TRBJ1-1; D is perhaps TRBD1 (5 bases). The V gene lost 5 bases and the J gene lost 6 bases, with 13 bases spanning the gap. The CDR3 loop spans 13 amino acids. Germline V gene data show CDR1 as SGHAT and CDR2 as FQNNGV. The DNA for the CDR3 is TGTGCCAGCAGCCTCGCCGGGGGAGCTGAAGCTTTCTTT. As protein: CASSLAGGAEAFF. Full variable domain (remainder filled in from reference TRBV11-2 and TRBJ1-1): EAGVAQSPRYKIIEKRQSVAFWCNPISGHATLYWYQQILGQGPKLLIQFQNNGVVDDSQLPKDRFSAERLKGVDSTLKIQPAKLEDSAVYLCASSLAGGAEAFFGQGTRLTVV.

V usage is TRBV7-8 and J usage is TRBJ2-2, with 9 bases that match TRBD2. Germline loops: CDR1 SGHVS, CDR2 FQNEAQ. CDR3 length: 17 amino acids. J was trimmed by 7 bases and V by 5 bases; bases with no gene match: 14. The chain's CDR3 is CASSPTPGGGAVGELFF. Written as DNA, the CDR3 is TGTGCCAGCAGCCCAACGCCCGGCGGGGGGGCGGTCGGGGAGCTGTTTTTT.

The J gene is TRBJ2-5, the V gene TRBV6-1, with 10 bases aligning to TRBD1. The CDR3 has 16 residues. The ends lost 4 bases at V and 5 bases at J; junction bases unmatched: 10. The V gene's germline CDR1 is MNHNS and CDR2 SASEGT. CDR3 in amino acids: CASSARGTGAEETQYF. The CDR3 bases are TGTGCCAGCAGTGCCCGCGGGACAGGGGCTGAGGAGACCCAGTACTTC.

The gene calls are TRBV5-4 and TRBJ2-3, with 9 bases aligning to TRBD1. V shed 4 bases and J 5 bases; nucleotides not matched to a gene: 11. CDR3 length equals 16 residues. Germline CDR1 and CDR2: SGHNT and YYREEE (reference sequence). DNA for the CDR3: TGTGCCAGCAGCCCTCCCCCGAGACAGGGGGAAGATACGCAGTATTTT. As protein: CASSPPPRQGEDTQYF.